This T cell receptor beta chain is drawn from a study of T cell clonotyping in hematopoietic cell transplantation. Study in general: Cytoreduction preceded collection of pretransplant recipient samples.

CDR3 length: 13 amino acids. Per germline, CDR1 MDHEN and CDR2 SYDVKM. V was trimmed by 7 bases and J by 6 bases, leaving 16 bases between them. Of note for this clone: Its antigen is not identified.

Stated time point: recipient sample about 28 days before transplant, after cytoreduction. Blood collection times were about day -28 and days 30, 100, 180 posttransplant. This table comes from immunoSEQ multiplex PCR, and its TCRdb copy is limited to in-frame clones, with some not included. The sample carries tens of thousands of clones, almost 97% recorded once. Study-wide results and caveats: No sorting was done, leaving CD4 and CD8 contributions mixed. After transplant, recipient diversity fell while pathologically expanded clonotypes grew through day 180.

The TCR was taken from a woman aged 50 to 60 with acute myeloid leukemia. Some clones in this sample may be carry-over from other donors' samples. The sequencing here drew on peripheral blood mononuclear cells, taken before stem cell transplant. This sequence joins TRBV28 and TRBJ2-7, with D maybe TRBD2 (6 bases). The CDR3 DNA reads as TGTGCCAGCATTGCGGGGACCACTCTCGAGCAGTACTTC. Protein sequence: CASIAGTTLEQYF.